These T cell receptor beta chains were read from a single sample in a study of T cells in Graves' hyperthyroidism and ophthalmopathy. TCRdb processed the multiplex PCR reads anew with MiXCR; each CDR3 protein has one entry. The sample shows 390,000 or so distinct CDR3 sequences, around 15% of them seen only once. Sequencing was performed on blood. The receptor source for this set is a man younger than 35 with Graves' ophthalmopathy. Each CDR3 is given with its conserved first and last residue. The D gene is left open where the match is weak. A row's size may be missing; if present it is once, few, many or a size class.

>TRBV24-1|TRBJ2-3|-|TRBD1
TGTGCCACCAGTGATGGGCCGGGACAGGTGTCCCGGTATTTT
CATSDGPGQVSRYF
>TRBV29-1|TRBJ1-1|many|-
TGCAGCGTACACGGGACAATTTATACTGAAGCTTTCTTT
CSVHGTIYTEAFF
>TRBV5-8|TRBJ2-1|few|TRBD1
TGTGCCAGCAGCACAGGGGGCGTCTACAATGAGCAGTTCTTC
CASSTGGVYNEQFF
>TRBV12-3/TRBV12-4|TRBJ2-7|many|-
TGTGCCAGCAGTTTTCTAGAGAGGGGCGAGCAGTACTTC
CASSFLERGEQYF
>TRBV12-3/TRBV12-4|TRBJ1-2|many|TRBD1
TGTGCCAGCAGGCGTGCAGGGGGGGAACGTGGCTACACCTTC
CASRRAGGERGYTF
>TRBV5-4|TRBJ2-5|-|TRBD2
TGTGCCAGCAGCGCGGGACTAGCGGGGGAAGGAGGTAGAGAGACCCAGTACTTC
CASSAGLAGEGGRETQYF
>TRBV19|TRBJ1-2|-|-
TGTGCCAGTAGTATGAGCGTTAACTATGGCTACACCTTC
CASSMSVNYGYTF
>TRBV15|TRBJ2-5|-|TRBD2
TGTGCCACCAGCGGGACTAGCGGGCCCGGGTGGACCCAGTACTTC
CATSGTSGPGWTQYF
>TRBV14|TRBJ2-7|many|-
TGTGCCAGCAGGTCACTTGACTCCTACGAGCAGTACTTC
CASRSLDSYEQYF
>TRBV15|TRBJ1-4|-|TRBD1
TGTGCCACCAGCAGAGATAGTGGACAGGGTAATGAAAAACTGTTTTTT
CATSRDSGQGNEKLFF
>TRBV28|TRBJ2-7|-|TRBD2
TGTGCCAGCAGTGAGGGGGTAGCGGGGGTTTACGAGCAGTACTTC
CASSEGVAGVYEQYF
>TRBV20-1|TRBJ2-1|many|TRBD2
TGCAGTGCTAGAGATCCTCGGCGGGAGGGCAGAGAGCAGTTCTTC
CSARDPRREGREQFF
>TRBV11-2|TRBJ2-3|-|TRBD2
TGTGCCAGCAGCTTACACCGGGGGGACACAGATACGCAGTATTTT
CASSLHRGDTDTQYF
>TRBV13|TRBJ2-7|-|TRBD2
TGTGCCAGCAGGGTTTCTCGGGGGGGCGAGCAGTACTTC
CASRVSRGGEQYF
>TRBV5-1|TRBJ2-2|few|TRBD2
TGCGCCAGCAGCTTGGTTCTAGCGGGGGCCGAGGCCACCGGGGAGCTGTTTTTT
CASSLVLAGAEATGELFF
>TRBV18|TRBJ2-3|many|-
TGTGCCAGCGCCAATGGAGGCACAGATACGCAGTATTTT
CASANGGTDTQYF
>TRBV5-1|TRBJ2-1|few|TRBD1
TGCGCCAGCAGCTTGGGCGACAGGGGGCTGAATGAGCAGTTCTTC
CASSLGDRGLNEQFF
>TRBV7-9|TRBJ2-1|few|TRBD1
TGTGCCAGTAGTCCCGGGACAGGGACCGGGTATGAGCAGTTCTTC
CASSPGTGTGYEQFF
>TRBV24-1|TRBJ2-5|-|-
TGTGCCACCAGTGATGGACCGGGACCCCTGACGGAGGCCCAGTACTTC
CATSDGPGPLTEAQYF
>TRBV15|TRBJ2-7|-|-
TGTGCCACCAGCAGAGATTCCGGCCAGCAGTACTTC
CATSRDSGQQYF
>TRBV2|TRBJ1-2|many|TRBD1
TGTGCCAGCAGTCCGACAGGGGCAGGCTATGGCTACACCTTC
CASSPTGAGYGYTF
>TRBV30|TRBJ1-4|few|-
TGTGCCTGGAGCAGCACAGGAGAAAAACTGTTTTTT
CAWSSTGEKLFF
>TRBV7-8|TRBJ2-5|many|-
TGTGCCAGCAGCTTATTGAGGGGGGCTGGAGAGACCCAGTACTTC
CASSLLRGAGETQYF
>TRBV12-3/TRBV12-4|TRBJ2-7|many|-
TGTGCCAGCAGACTAATGGGGCAGGGCGTCGACGAGCAGTACTTC
CASRLMGQGVDEQYF
>TRBV7-9|TRBJ2-2|-|-
TGCGCCAGCAGCTTTAGGGGAAGTTACACCGGGGAGCTGTTTTTT
CASSFRGSYTGELFF
>TRBV11-3|TRBJ2-3|many|-
TGTGCCAGCAGTTTAGCGGCCCCTAGCACAGATACGCAGTATTTT
CASSLAAPSTDTQYF
>TRBV11-2|TRBJ1-1|many|-
TGTGCCAGCAGCTTCAGGGTAGCCGGCACTGAAGCTTTCTTT
CASSFRVAGTEAFF
>TRBV11-1|TRBJ2-1|many|-
TGTGCCAGCAGCTTTTATGAACCCCCCTACAATGAGCAGTTCTTC
CASSFYEPPYNEQFF
>TRBV7-9|TRBJ2-1|-|-
TGTGCCAGCAGCCCACCGAGTGGGCGGGGGCCGGTCTCCTACAATGAGCAGTTCTTC
CASSPPSGRGPVSYNEQFF
>TRBV20-1|TRBJ2-1|many|TRBD1
TGCAGTGCTATAACAGGGGGGCCCTACAATGAGCAGTTCTTC
CSAITGGPYNEQFF
>TRBV6-5|TRBJ2-5|-|-
TGTGCCAGCAGTTACTCGGACCGGCAAGAGACCCAGTACTTC
CASSYSDRQETQYF
>TRBV19|TRBJ1-5|-|-
TGTGCCAGTAGTATTTGGGGTGATAGCAATCAGCCCCAGCATTTT
CASSIWGDSNQPQHF
>TRBV19|TRBJ2-2|few|-
TGTGCCAGTAGTATCGACCGGGTGGCGAACACCGGGGAGCTGTTTTTT
CASSIDRVANTGELFF
>TRBV18|TRBJ1-5|few|TRBD1
TGTGCCAGCTCCCAGGGGGCCGGGAATCAGCCCCAGCATTTT
CASSQGAGNQPQHF
>TRBV27|TRBJ1-2|many|-
TGTGCCAGCAGACTGGGGGGGCCGAACTATGGCTACACCTTC
CASRLGGPNYGYTF
>TRBV5-1|TRBJ2-7|-|-
TGCGCCAGCAGCTTGGCCACAGGGCTTGCGGCCGAGCAGTACTTC
CASSLATGLAAEQYF
>TRBV28|TRBJ2-5|many|TRBD2
TGTGCCAGCAGTTTGGCTAGCGGGGGGGCGGGGACCCAGTACTTC
CASSLASGGAGTQYF
>TRBV11-3|TRBJ2-5|many|-
TGTGCCAGCAGGGGATTGGGGGAGACCCAGTACTTC
CASRGLGETQYF
>TRBV2|TRBJ2-3|many|TRBD2
TGTGCCAGCAGTGAAGCTTCGACTAGCGGGGGTTGGGATACGCAGTATTTT
CASSEASTSGGWDTQYF
>TRBV6-1|TRBJ1-2|-|-
TGTGCCAGCAAAAAAGGGTCCAACTATGGCTACACCTTC
CASKKGSNYGYTF
>TRBV18|TRBJ1-2|many|TRBD1
TGTGCCAGCTCATCGGGACAGGGGATCTATGGCTACACCTTC
CASSSGQGIYGYTF
>TRBV5-1|TRBJ2-3|-|-
TGCGCCAGCAGCTTGGGGGCGCAGGCCCTCACAGATACGCAGTATTTT
CASSLGAQALTDTQYF
>TRBV5-5|TRBJ2-7|many|TRBD2
TGTGCCAGCAGTCACCGGACTAGCGGGGTGAGCTCCTACGAGCAGTACTTC
CASSHRTSGVSSYEQYF
>TRBV20-1|TRBJ1-1|many|-
TGCAGTGCTAGAGCTCCCGGTAACACTGAAGCTTTCTTT
CSARAPGNTEAFF
>TRBV27|TRBJ1-1|many|-
TGTGCCAGCAGTTTAGACCCGGGGGCGCCCACTGAAGCTTTCTTT
CASSLDPGAPTEAFF
>TRBV7-9|TRBJ2-3|many|TRBD2
TGTGCCAGCAGCCCAACGACCCAGCGGGAATATTCAGATACGCAGTATTTT
CASSPTTQREYSDTQYF
>TRBV6-5|TRBJ2-3|many|TRBD2
TGTGCCAGCAGTTACGGAGCGGGGGCAGGGGATACGCAGTATTTT
CASSYGAGAGDTQYF
>TRBV6-1|TRBJ2-5|-|-
TGTGCCAGCAAAACGGGGGCCGGCGGTGAGACCCAGTACTTC
CASKTGAGGETQYF
>TRBV7-9|TRBJ2-2|-|TRBD2
TGTGCCAGCAGCTTAGTTGCTAGCGGGAACACCGGGGAGCTGTTTTTT
CASSLVASGNTGELFF
>TRBV29-1|TRBJ2-3|many|TRBD1
TGCAGCGTTGGAGGCGAACAGGGGGCAGATACGCAGTATTTT
CSVGGEQGADTQYF
>TRBV5-1|TRBJ2-1|many|-
TGCGCCAGCAGTCAAACTAGTTTCTATGAGCAGTTCTTC
CASSQTSFYEQFF
>TRBV2|TRBJ2-2|many|TRBD2
TGTGCCAGCAGGGGACTAGCGCCGAACACCGGGGAGCTGTTTTTT
CASRGLAPNTGELFF
>TRBV5-5|TRBJ1-2|many|-
TGTGCCAGCAGCTTTCAGTGGGTTGCCTATGGCTACACCTTC
CASSFQWVAYGYTF
>TRBV7-9|TRBJ2-3|many|-
TGTGCCAGCAGCTTAGCCGCCTACACAGATACGCAGTATTTT
CASSLAAYTDTQYF
>TRBV7-2|TRBJ1-4|few|-
TGTGCCAGCAGCTTAAGTTCTCGGGGTAAACTGTTTTTT
CASSLSSRGKLFF
>TRBV9|TRBJ2-1|-|-
TGTGCCAGCGGACCTATATTAGGTGAGCAGTTCTTC
CASGPILGEQFF
>TRBV20-1|TRBJ2-3|few|-
TGCAGTGCACCCAAGCGAAGCACAGATACGCAGTATTTT
CSAPKRSTDTQYF
>TRBV12-3/TRBV12-4|TRBJ1-1|many|-
TGTGCCAGCAGTCCCTCGGAGGGGGGGACTGAAGCTTTCTTT
CASSPSEGGTEAFF
>TRBV3-1|TRBJ2-1|few|TRBD1
TGTGCCAGCAGCCGTGGACAGGGGGCGGATGAGCAGTTCTTC
CASSRGQGADEQFF